The next 3 T cell receptor beta chains were all read from a single sample in a study of T cell repertoires in cytomegalovirus infection. MiXCR was run by TCRdb on the reads, yielding one entry per CDR3 protein. Of over 200,000 distinct CDR3 sequences listed, roughly 13% were seen once; the top ten hold 8.8%. The sequencing input was PBMCs. The receptors were sampled from a human donor in good health (CMV status not recorded). Some clones in this sample may be carry-over from other donors' samples.

Ten or more counts support this clonotype. This rearrangement joins TRBV7-9 to TRBJ2-1, with D unresolved. CDR1 is SEHNR, CDR2 FQNEAQ, per germline (reference sequence). Deletions cut 1 base from V and 8 bases from J, with 18 bases between. The CDR3 runs to 16 residues. DNA for the CDR3: TGTGCCAGCAGCTTAGTCACTACAGCTCGCAGTCATGAGCAGTTCTTC. Amino acid sequence: CASSLVTTARSHEQFF. Filled out from reference TRBV7-9 and TRBJ2-1, the complete variable domain reads DTGVSQNPRHKITKRGQNVTFRCDPISEHNRLYWYRQTLGQGPEFLTYFQNEAQLEKSRLLSDRFSAERPKGSFSTLEIQRTEQGDSAMYLCASSLVTTARSHEQFFGPGTRLTVL.

In this sample, this clonotype turned up a few times. V usage is TRBV5-1 and J usage is TRBJ2-3; 9 bases match TRBD1. In germline, CDR1 is SGHRS, CDR2 YFSETQ. CDR3 length: 18 amino acids. V was pared by 1 base and J by 4 bases, with 13 bases of the junction left unmatched. In nucleotides, the CDR3 is TGCGCCAGCAGCTTGCGGGACAGGGTTCGCACCGGGTCAGATACGCAGTATTTT. This codes for CASSLRDRVRTGSDTQYF.

This clonotype was recorded many times. The chain carries TRBV2 and TRBJ1-2, with 7 bases lining up with TRBD1. V shed 6 bases, J shed 5 bases, and the junction held 9 bases outside the gene matches. This CDR3 is 14 amino acids long. Germline CDR1 reads SNHLY; CDR2 reads FYNNEI. The CDR3 coding sequence is TGTGCCAGCAGGAGTGGAGGGGGCTTGTATGGCTACACCTTC. Translated: CASRSGGGLYGYTF.